A selection of T cell receptor beta chains follows, all from one sample in a study of shared clonotypes between healthy human individuals. Sequencing used immunoSEQ multiplex PCR; TCRdb keeps in-frame clones, though not all of them. The data hold hundreds of thousands of clones, with nearly 98% observed a single time. The sequenced sample consisted of naive CD8+ T cells sorted from blood. Every receptor here comes from a young man in good health. Each CDR3 is given with its conserved first and last residue. The D gene is left open where the match is weak. Expanded clones get a size class; other rows say once, few or many, or leave the size out.

CDR3 DNA: TGCGCCAGCAGCTTGGCCCCCGGACAGGGCGGCAATCAGCCCCAGCATTTT
CDR3 protein: CASSLAPGQGGNQPQHF
V gene: TRBV5-1
clone size: -
J gene: TRBJ1-5
D gene: TRBD1

CDR3 DNA: TGTGCCAGCAGCAGTGTTGGGGACGAGCAGTACTTC
CDR3 protein: CASSSVGDEQYF
V gene: TRBV9
clone size: -
J gene: TRBJ2-7
D gene: -

CDR3 DNA: TGTGCCAGCAGTAAGGAGTTCAACACTGAAGCTTTCTTT
CDR3 protein: CASSKEFNTEAFF
V gene: TRBV11-2
clone size: -
J gene: TRBJ1-1
D gene: -

CDR3 DNA: TGTGCCAGCAGCGAGAGACTAGCGAGGGAAGAGACCCAGTACTTC
CDR3 protein: CASSERLAREETQYF
V gene: TRBV9
clone size: once
J gene: TRBJ2-5
D gene: TRBD2

CDR3 DNA: TGTGCCAGCAGAGGACTAGTGGAAGAGACCCAGTACTTC
CDR3 protein: CASRGLVEETQYF
V gene: TRBV2
clone size: once
J gene: TRBJ2-5
D gene: TRBD2

CDR3 DNA: TGTGCCAGCAGCTTATATCAGGGCCTCAATCAGCCCCAGCATTTT
CDR3 protein: CASSLYQGLNQPQHF
V gene: TRBV7-9
clone size: -
J gene: TRBJ1-5
D gene: -

CDR3 DNA: TGCAGCGTTGTTGGCAGGGTGGAAACCTTC
CDR3 protein: CSVVGRVETF
V gene: TRBV29-1
clone size: -
J gene: TRBJ1-2
D gene: -

CDR3 DNA: TGCAGCACTAGCGGGAGACTCAATGAGCAGTTCTTC
CDR3 protein: CSTSGRLNEQFF
V gene: TRBV29-1
clone size: -
J gene: TRBJ2-1
D gene: TRBD2

CDR3 DNA: TGTGCCAGACTACAGGGGCCCGAGAACACTGAAGCTTTCTTT
CDR3 protein: CARLQGPENTEAFF
V gene: TRBV9
clone size: -
J gene: TRBJ1-1
D gene: TRBD1

CDR3 DNA: TGTGCCAGCAGCTTAGGCCGGGAAGGACACCTCTCCTACGAGCAGTACTTC
CDR3 protein: CASSLGREGHLSYEQYF
V gene: TRBV13
clone size: -
J gene: TRBJ2-7
D gene: -

CDR3 DNA: TGCGCCAGCAGCTTGTTCGGCAGGGAGACGCCAACCACCGGGGAGCTGTTTTTT
CDR3 protein: CASSLFGRETPTTGELFF
V gene: TRBV5-1
clone size: once
J gene: TRBJ2-2
D gene: -

CDR3 DNA: TGCGCCAGCAGCTTGCGACAGGGTATGAACACTGAAGCTTTCTTT
CDR3 protein: CASSLRQGMNTEAFF
V gene: TRBV5-1
clone size: -
J gene: TRBJ1-1
D gene: TRBD1

CDR3 DNA: TGTGCCAGCAGCGTCGGGACTAGCGGGAGCACCGAGCAGTACTTC
CDR3 protein: CASSVGTSGSTEQYF
V gene: TRBV9
clone size: few
J gene: TRBJ2-7
D gene: TRBD2

CDR3 DNA: TGTGCCAGCAAGAGGCAGGGGGTCTATGGCTACACCTTC
CDR3 protein: CASKRQGVYGYTF
V gene: TRBV9
clone size: -
J gene: TRBJ1-2
D gene: TRBD1

CDR3 DNA: TGTGCCAGCAGCCCCGATCTCGGCAGAGACAATGAGCAGTTCTTC
CDR3 protein: CASSPDLGRDNEQFF
V gene: TRBV7-8
clone size: -
J gene: TRBJ2-1
D gene: -

CDR3 DNA: TGTGCCAGCAGCTTTTGGGTCACAGATACGCAGTATTTT
CDR3 protein: CASSFWVTDTQYF
V gene: TRBV7-9
clone size: -
J gene: TRBJ2-3
D gene: -

CDR3 DNA: TGTGCCAGTAGTCCCTCCCTACGTACTTATTTCACAGATCCTAGCGGGAGCGGGGATGAGCAGTTCTTC
CDR3 protein: CASSPSLRTYFTDPSGSGDEQFF
V gene: TRBV19
clone size: -
J gene: TRBJ2-1
D gene: TRBD2

CDR3 DNA: TGTGCCAGCAGCTTAAGGGCGGGAGGGTCTTACAATGAGCAGTTCTTC
CDR3 protein: CASSLRAGGSYNEQFF
V gene: TRBV7-8
clone size: -
J gene: TRBJ2-1
D gene: TRBD2

CDR3 DNA: TGTGCCAGTAGTCCGGACAGGGACAAAGGCTTACAGGGTGAAGCTTTCTTT
CDR3 protein: CASSPDRDKGLQGEAFF
V gene: TRBV19
clone size: -
J gene: TRBJ1-1
D gene: TRBD1

CDR3 DNA: TGTGCCAGTTCGCCCGCAGGGTCTGAAAAACTGTTTTTT
CDR3 protein: CASSPAGSEKLFF
V gene: TRBV28
clone size: once
J gene: TRBJ1-4
D gene: -

CDR3 DNA: TGTGCCAGCATTGGACAGCCTTCCTACGAGCAGTACTTC
CDR3 protein: CASIGQPSYEQYF
V gene: TRBV6-1
clone size: -
J gene: TRBJ2-7
D gene: -

CDR3 DNA: TGTGCCAGCAGTTACTCGAGTTCAGCCTACGAGCAGTACTTC
CDR3 protein: CASSYSSSAYEQYF
V gene: TRBV6-5
clone size: -
J gene: TRBJ2-7
D gene: -

CDR3 DNA: TGCGCCAGCAGCTTGGAGATAGCGGGAGTGAATGAGCAGTTCTTC
CDR3 protein: CASSLEIAGVNEQFF
V gene: TRBV5-1
clone size: -
J gene: TRBJ2-1
D gene: TRBD2

CDR3 DNA: TGTGCCAGCAGTGATACCCGTGGGGTTGGCGATGAGCAGTTCTTC
CDR3 protein: CASSDTRGVGDEQFF
V gene: TRBV25-1
clone size: -
J gene: TRBJ2-1
D gene: -

CDR3 DNA: TGTGCCAGCAGCACCCGGGGCAGGGGGATCTACGAGCAGTACTTC
CDR3 protein: CASSTRGRGIYEQYF
V gene: TRBV7-9
clone size: -
J gene: TRBJ2-7
D gene: TRBD1

CDR3 DNA: TGTGCCAGCAGTTGGGACGGAAGCTCTGGAAACACCATATATTTT
CDR3 protein: CASSWDGSSGNTIYF
V gene: TRBV27
clone size: -
J gene: TRBJ1-3
D gene: -

CDR3 DNA: TGCGCCAGCAGCTTCCCCCCCGGAGGGGGGCCAGATACGCAGTATTTT
CDR3 protein: CASSFPPGGGPDTQYF
V gene: TRBV5-1
clone size: -
J gene: TRBJ2-3
D gene: -

CDR3 DNA: TGTGCCACCACCGGGCACGGGGACTACGAGCAGTACTTC
CDR3 protein: CATTGHGDYEQYF
V gene: TRBV28
clone size: -
J gene: TRBJ2-7
D gene: -

CDR3 DNA: TGTGCCAGCAGTCAGGCCGGGCCACGGGCCGGGGAGCTGTTTTTT
CDR3 protein: CASSQAGPRAGELFF
V gene: TRBV7-2
clone size: -
J gene: TRBJ2-2
D gene: -

CDR3 DNA: TGTGCCACCAGCAGAGAAGATATCGCTTCTAGCACAGATACGCAGTATTTT
CDR3 protein: CATSREDIASSTDTQYF
V gene: TRBV15
clone size: -
J gene: TRBJ2-3
D gene: -

CDR3 DNA: TGTGCCAGCAGTTTAGAACTAGCGGGAGGGCCTGAGTACTTC
CDR3 protein: CASSLELAGGPEYF
V gene: TRBV27
clone size: -
J gene: TRBJ2-7
D gene: TRBD2

CDR3 DNA: TGTGCCAGCAGCTCGGGACCCGGCCGCGAGCAGTACTTC
CDR3 protein: CASSSGPGREQYF
V gene: TRBV7-6
clone size: -
J gene: TRBJ2-7
D gene: -

CDR3 DNA: TGTGCCAGCAGCTTAGGAATTAGCGAGACCTACGAGCAGTACTTC
CDR3 protein: CASSLGISETYEQYF
V gene: TRBV11-1
clone size: -
J gene: TRBJ2-7
D gene: -

CDR3 DNA: TGTGCCAGCAGTTTCCCGGACAGGGGTCGAGAGCTGTTTTTT
CDR3 protein: CASSFPDRGRELFF
V gene: TRBV28
clone size: -
J gene: TRBJ2-2
D gene: TRBD1

CDR3 DNA: TGTGCCAGCAGCTTTCCCACCTCGGGACAGGGGGGAGAGCAGTACTTC
CDR3 protein: CASSFPTSGQGGEQYF
V gene: TRBV7-9
clone size: -
J gene: TRBJ2-7
D gene: TRBD1

CDR3 DNA: TGTGCCAGCAGCCCCCCAGTGTCCTACAATCAGCCCCAGCATTTT
CDR3 protein: CASSPPVSYNQPQHF
V gene: TRBV21-1
clone size: -
J gene: TRBJ1-5
D gene: -

CDR3 DNA: TGTGCCAGCAGCTTGACGGGTGAGCAGTACTTC
CDR3 protein: CASSLTGEQYF
V gene: TRBV7-9
clone size: -
J gene: TRBJ2-7
D gene: -

CDR3 DNA: TGTGCCAGCAGCTTAGAAGGGACGGACCACACTGAAGCTTTCTTT
CDR3 protein: CASSLEGTDHTEAFF
V gene: TRBV7-2
clone size: -
J gene: TRBJ1-1
D gene: -

CDR3 DNA: TGTGCCAGCAGTGATGGGGATACAAGCTCCTACGAGCAGTACTTC
CDR3 protein: CASSDGDTSSYEQYF
V gene: TRBV6-1
clone size: -
J gene: TRBJ2-7
D gene: -

CDR3 DNA: TGTGCTAGCACCTTCGGACTGGACGAGGGTGAGACCCAGTACTTC
CDR3 protein: CASTFGLDEGETQYF
V gene: TRBV7-7
clone size: -
J gene: TRBJ2-5
D gene: -

CDR3 DNA: TGTGCCAGCAGCTATTCCTCTGGGGCCAACGTCCTGACTTTC
CDR3 protein: CASSYSSGANVLTF
V gene: TRBV21-1
clone size: -
J gene: TRBJ2-6
D gene: -

CDR3 DNA: TGTGCCAGCAGCTTAGTAGAATACCAAGAGACCCAGTACTTC
CDR3 protein: CASSLVEYQETQYF
V gene: TRBV7-9
clone size: -
J gene: TRBJ2-5
D gene: -

CDR3 DNA: TGCGCCAGCTCAGGGACTAGCGGGACTCCTAGCACAGATACGCAGTATTTT
CDR3 protein: CASSGTSGTPSTDTQYF
V gene: TRBV5-1
clone size: once
J gene: TRBJ2-3
D gene: TRBD2

CDR3 DNA: TGTGCCAGCAGTGAGGGACGGAGCTCCTACGAGCAGTACTTC
CDR3 protein: CASSEGRSSYEQYF
V gene: TRBV25-1
clone size: -
J gene: TRBJ2-7
D gene: -

CDR3 DNA: TGCGCCAGCAGCCCTCAGGGAGAGGCCTACGAGCAGTACTTC
CDR3 protein: CASSPQGEAYEQYF
V gene: TRBV4-1
clone size: -
J gene: TRBJ2-7
D gene: -

CDR3 DNA: TGCGCCAGCAGCTTGGGCACAGGGGGCTCCTACAATGAGCAGTTCTTC
CDR3 protein: CASSLGTGGSYNEQFF
V gene: TRBV5-1
clone size: once
J gene: TRBJ2-1
D gene: TRBD1

CDR3 DNA: TGTGCCAGCAGCGCAGGTTCGCGGGTGGGTGAGCAGTTCTTC
CDR3 protein: CASSAGSRVGEQFF
V gene: TRBV9
clone size: -
J gene: TRBJ2-1
D gene: -

CDR3 DNA: TGTGCCAGCAGCCTTATCCTGACAGAGACTATCCATCAGCCCCAGCATTTT
CDR3 protein: CASSLILTETIHQPQHF
V gene: TRBV7-8
clone size: -
J gene: TRBJ1-5
D gene: -

CDR3 DNA: TGTGCCAGCAGTTTACGGATTACAGAGACCCAGTACTTC
CDR3 protein: CASSLRITETQYF
V gene: TRBV14
clone size: -
J gene: TRBJ2-5
D gene: -

CDR3 DNA: TGCGCCAGCAGCTTATACAGTACCCGGGAGCTGTTTTTT
CDR3 protein: CASSLYSTRELFF
V gene: TRBV5-1
clone size: -
J gene: TRBJ2-2
D gene: -

CDR3 DNA: TGTGCCAGCAGCTTAGAACAGCCCTACGAGCAGTACTTC
CDR3 protein: CASSLEQPYEQYF
V gene: TRBV11-2
clone size: -
J gene: TRBJ2-7
D gene: -

CDR3 DNA: TGTGCCAGCAGTTACCCGCCGGGCTTCCAAGAGACCCAGTACTTC
CDR3 protein: CASSYPPGFQETQYF
V gene: TRBV6-6
clone size: -
J gene: TRBJ2-5
D gene: -

CDR3 DNA: TGCAGCGTTGGGACTAGCGGGACCTCCTACGAGCAGTACTTC
CDR3 protein: CSVGTSGTSYEQYF
V gene: TRBV29-1
clone size: -
J gene: TRBJ2-7
D gene: TRBD2

CDR3 DNA: TGCGCCAGCAGCTCGGGACAGTCTAGCACAGATACGCAGTATTTT
CDR3 protein: CASSSGQSSTDTQYF
V gene: TRBV5-1
clone size: once
J gene: TRBJ2-3
D gene: TRBD1

CDR3 DNA: TGTGCCAGCTTCCTCCGAGGGGGACGGCAGTACGAGCAGTACTTC
CDR3 protein: CASFLRGGRQYEQYF
V gene: TRBV6-1
clone size: -
J gene: TRBJ2-7
D gene: -

CDR3 DNA: TGTGCCAGCAGTTTCTCATCCTCCATTGGGGGAACTGAAGCTTTCTTT
CDR3 protein: CASSFSSSIGGTEAFF
V gene: TRBV6-5
clone size: -
J gene: TRBJ1-1
D gene: -

CDR3 DNA: TGTGCCAGCAGCTTGAGGGACAGGGCTTACGAGCAGTACTTC
CDR3 protein: CASSLRDRAYEQYF
V gene: TRBV5-6
clone size: -
J gene: TRBJ2-7
D gene: TRBD1

CDR3 DNA: TGTGCCAGCAGAAAAGTCGGGGAGGATACGCAGTATTTT
CDR3 protein: CASRKVGEDTQYF
V gene: TRBV27
clone size: -
J gene: TRBJ2-3
D gene: -

CDR3 DNA: TGTGCCAGCAGCCCGAATAAGGGCGAGCAGTACTTC
CDR3 protein: CASSPNKGEQYF
V gene: TRBV7-6
clone size: -
J gene: TRBJ2-7
D gene: -